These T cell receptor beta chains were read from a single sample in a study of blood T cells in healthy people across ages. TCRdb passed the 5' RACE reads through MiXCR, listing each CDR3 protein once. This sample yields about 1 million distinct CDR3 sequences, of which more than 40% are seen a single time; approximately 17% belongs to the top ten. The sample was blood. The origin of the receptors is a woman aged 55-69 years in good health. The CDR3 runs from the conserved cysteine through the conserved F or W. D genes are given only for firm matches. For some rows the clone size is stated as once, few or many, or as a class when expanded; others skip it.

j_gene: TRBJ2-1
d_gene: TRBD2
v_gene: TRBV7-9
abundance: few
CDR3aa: CASSLRRESLSYNEQFF
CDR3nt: TGTGCCAGCAGCTTAAGGCGGGAGTCTCTCTCCTACAATGAGCAGTTCTTC

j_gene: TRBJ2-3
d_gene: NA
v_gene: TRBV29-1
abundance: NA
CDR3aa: CSVKPGDTQYF
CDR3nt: TGCAGCGTCAAACCAGGAGATACGCAGTATTTT

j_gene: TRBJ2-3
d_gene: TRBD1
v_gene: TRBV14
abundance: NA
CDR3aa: CASSHTRGRTSTDTQYF
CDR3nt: TGTGCCAGCAGCCACACGAGGGGGCGAACTAGCACAGATACGCAGTATTTT

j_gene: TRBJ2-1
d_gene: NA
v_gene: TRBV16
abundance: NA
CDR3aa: CAGSQMGKGEQFF
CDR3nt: TGTGCCGGCAGCCAAATGGGGAAAGGTGAGCAGTTCTTC

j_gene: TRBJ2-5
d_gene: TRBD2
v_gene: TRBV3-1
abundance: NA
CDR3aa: CASSQGGPAGQETQYF
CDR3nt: TGTGCCAGCAGCCAAGGGGGTCCAGCGGGGCAAGAGACCCAGTACTTC

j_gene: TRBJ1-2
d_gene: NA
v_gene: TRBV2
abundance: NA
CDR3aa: CASSDLRGREYGYTF
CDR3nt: TGTGCCAGCAGTGATCTCAGGGGCAGGGAATATGGCTACACCTTC

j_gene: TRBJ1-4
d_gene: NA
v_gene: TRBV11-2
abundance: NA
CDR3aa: CASSLVPREKLFF
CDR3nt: TGTGCCAGCAGCTTAGTCCCGCGGGAAAAACTGTTTTTT

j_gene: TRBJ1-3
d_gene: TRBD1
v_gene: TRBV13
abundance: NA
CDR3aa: CASSRDSGNTIYF
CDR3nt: TGTGCCAGCAGCCGGGACAGCGGAAACACCATATATTTT

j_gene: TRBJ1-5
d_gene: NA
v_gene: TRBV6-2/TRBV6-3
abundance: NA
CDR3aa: CASSLTLSNQPQHF
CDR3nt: TGTGCCAGCAGTCTGACATTAAGCAATCAGCCCCAGCATTTT

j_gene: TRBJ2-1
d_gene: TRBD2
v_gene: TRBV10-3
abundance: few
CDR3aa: CAISGRREGKQFF
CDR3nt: TGTGCCATCAGTGGGAGGCGGGAGGGCAAGCAGTTCTTC

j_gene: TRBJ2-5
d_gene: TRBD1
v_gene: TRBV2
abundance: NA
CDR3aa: CANRGTGAQYF
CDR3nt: TGTGCCAACAGAGGGACAGGGGCCCAGTACTTC

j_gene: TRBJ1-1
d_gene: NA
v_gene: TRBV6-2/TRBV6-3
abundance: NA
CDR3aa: CASSYNKNTEAFF
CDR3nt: TGTGCCAGCAGTTATAACAAGAACACTGAAGCTTTCTTT

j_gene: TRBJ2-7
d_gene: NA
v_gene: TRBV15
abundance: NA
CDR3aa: CATSRDFRELGSYEQYF
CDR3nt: TGTGCCACCAGCAGAGATTTCCGTGAACTTGGGTCCTACGAGCAGTACTTC

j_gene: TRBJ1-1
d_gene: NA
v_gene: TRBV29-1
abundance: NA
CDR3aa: CSVERGGKDTEAFF
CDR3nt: TGCAGCGTTGAACGGGGCGGGAAGGACACTGAAGCTTTCTTT

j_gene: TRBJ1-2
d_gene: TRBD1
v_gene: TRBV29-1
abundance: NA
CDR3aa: CSVEGAGTGGLYGYTF
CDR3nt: TGCAGCGTTGAGGGGGCCGGGACAGGGGGGTTATATGGCTACACCTTC

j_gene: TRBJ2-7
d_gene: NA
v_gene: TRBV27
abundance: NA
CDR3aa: CASGGTYKQYF
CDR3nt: TGTGCCAGCGGAGGGACCTACAAGCAGTACTTC

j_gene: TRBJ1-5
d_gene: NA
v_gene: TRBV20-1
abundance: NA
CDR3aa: CSARGESGGFTQPQHF
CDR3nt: TGCAGTGCTAGAGGGGAGTCCGGAGGGTTCACTCAGCCCCAGCATTTT

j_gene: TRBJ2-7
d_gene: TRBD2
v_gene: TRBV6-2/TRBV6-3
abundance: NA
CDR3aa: CASSFPSGTLGSYEQYF
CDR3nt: TGTGCCAGCAGTTTCCCTAGCGGGACCCTGGGCTCCTACGAGCAGTACTTC

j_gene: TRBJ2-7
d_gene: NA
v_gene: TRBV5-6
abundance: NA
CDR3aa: CASSLVAGMVSEQYF
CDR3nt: TGTGCCAGCAGCTTGGTGGCAGGGATGGTAAGCGAGCAGTACTTC

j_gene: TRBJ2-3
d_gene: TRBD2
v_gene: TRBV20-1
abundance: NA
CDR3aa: CSAHGTSVKDTQYF
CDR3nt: TGCAGTGCTCACGGGACTAGCGTCAAAGATACGCAGTATTTT

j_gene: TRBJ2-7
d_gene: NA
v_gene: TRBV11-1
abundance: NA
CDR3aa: CASSNRVGQYF
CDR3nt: TGTGCCAGCAGCAACAGGGTCGGGCAGTACTTC

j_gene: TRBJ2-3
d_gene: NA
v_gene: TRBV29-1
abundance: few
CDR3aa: CSVHHRVLADTQYF
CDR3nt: TGCAGCGTTCATCACAGGGTTTTAGCAGATACGCAGTATTTT

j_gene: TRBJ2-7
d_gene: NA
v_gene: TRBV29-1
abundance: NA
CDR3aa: CSVPGLNGYEQYF
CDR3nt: TGCAGCGTGCCGGGACTCAACGGCTACGAGCAGTACTTC

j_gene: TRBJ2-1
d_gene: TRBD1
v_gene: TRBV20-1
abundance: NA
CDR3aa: CSAPSRDRDVGEQFF
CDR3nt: TGCAGTGCTCCGTCCCGGGACAGAGACGTAGGTGAGCAGTTCTTC

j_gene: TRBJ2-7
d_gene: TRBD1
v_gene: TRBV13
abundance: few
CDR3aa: CASSLRQGLYEQYF
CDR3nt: TGTGCCAGCAGCTTACGACAGGGTCTCTACGAGCAGTACTTC

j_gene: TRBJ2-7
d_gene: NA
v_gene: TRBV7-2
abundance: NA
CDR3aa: CASSLKGISYEQYF
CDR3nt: TGTGCCAGCAGCTTAAAGGGGATTTCCTACGAGCAGTACTTC

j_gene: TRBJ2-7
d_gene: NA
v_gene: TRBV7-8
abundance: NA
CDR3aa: CASSPPESRYEQYF
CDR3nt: TGTGCCAGCAGCCCCCCGGAGTCCCGCTACGAGCAGTACTTC

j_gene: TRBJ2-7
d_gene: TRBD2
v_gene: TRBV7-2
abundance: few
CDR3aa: CASSLVGSGGYEQYF
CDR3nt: TGTGCCAGCAGCTTAGTCGGTAGCGGGGGCTACGAGCAGTACTTC

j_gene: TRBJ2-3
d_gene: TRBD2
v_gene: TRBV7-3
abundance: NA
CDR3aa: CASSFGSSGMSDTQYF
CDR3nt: TGTGCCAGCAGCTTCGGTTCTAGCGGGATGTCAGATACGCAGTATTTT

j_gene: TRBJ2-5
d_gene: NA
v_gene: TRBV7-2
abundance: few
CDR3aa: CASSLDQATQETQYF
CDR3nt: TGTGCCAGCAGCTTAGATCAGGCGACACAAGAGACCCAGTACTTC

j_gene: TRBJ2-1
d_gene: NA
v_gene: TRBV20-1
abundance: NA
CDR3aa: CSARTASTGEQFF
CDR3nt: TGCAGTGCTAGGACCGCTAGTACGGGTGAGCAGTTCTTC

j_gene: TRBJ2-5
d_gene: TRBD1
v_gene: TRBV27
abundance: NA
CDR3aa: CASSFHGQGGETQYF
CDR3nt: TGTGCCAGCAGTTTCCATGGACAGGGTGGGGAGACCCAGTACTTC

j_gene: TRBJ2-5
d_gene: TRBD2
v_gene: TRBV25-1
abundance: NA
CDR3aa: CASSELTSSGSYQETQYF
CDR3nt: TGTGCCAGCAGTGAACTGACATCTAGCGGTTCGTACCAAGAGACCCAGTACTTC

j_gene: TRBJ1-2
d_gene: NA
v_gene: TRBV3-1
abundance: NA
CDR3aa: CASSQDLSRTDYGYTF
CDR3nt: TGTGCCAGCAGCCAAGATCTTTCTAGGACAGACTATGGCTACACCTTC

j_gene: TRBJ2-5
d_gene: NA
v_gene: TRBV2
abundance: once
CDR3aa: CVSIGGLDTQYF
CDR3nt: TGTGTCAGCATAGGGGGTCTTGATACCCAGTACTTC

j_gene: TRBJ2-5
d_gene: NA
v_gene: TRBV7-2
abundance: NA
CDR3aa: CASSQSAGRTQETQYF
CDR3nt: TGTGCCAGCAGCCAATCCGCAGGGAGGACTCAAGAGACCCAGTACTTC

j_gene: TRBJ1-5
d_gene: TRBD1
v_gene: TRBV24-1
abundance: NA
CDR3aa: CATSGTGYQPQHF
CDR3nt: TGTGCCACCTCCGGGACAGGGTATCAGCCCCAGCATTTT